This TCR beta chain was recovered during a study of CD8+CD57+ T cells in acquired aplastic anemia. For CDR3 and TCR beta VDJ profiling, genomic DNA was the template used. TCRdb re-called the reads through MiXCR, storing one row per CDR3 protein. The repertoire has around 250,000 distinct CDR3 sequences, 82% of them found once; the top ten carry 40% to 55%. The CDR3 runs to 14 residues. Germline-derived CDR1 and CDR2 are SGDLS and YYNGEE. Notes on this clonotype: A junction end diverges from the germline sequence, so it may reflect a read error.

The authors sequenced patients whose flow cytometry had shown CD8+CD57+ cell expansion. The sequencing sample was made of sorted CD4+, CD8+, or CD8+CD57+ T cells (not recorded which) from PBMCs. The sequence derives from a human donor with aplastic anemia. V usage is TRBV9 and J usage is TRBJ2-5, with D possibly being TRBD1 (5 bases). CDR3 bases: TGTGCCACCAGCGTAGGAAGCGCGGACACAGATACGCACTTC. Amino acid sequence: CATSVGSADTDTHF.